This T cell receptor beta chain was sequenced for a study of T cell responses to AZD1222 COVID-19 vaccine. Findings and caveats of the study: Spike-specific TCR depth and breadth grew after two AZD1222 doses.

Sequencing used immunoSEQ multiplex PCR; TCRdb keeps in-frame clones, though not all of them. The sample carries 150,000 to 200,000 clones, around 88% recorded once. In germline, CDR1 is MDHEN, CDR2 SYDVKM. J gave up 8 bases and V 5 bases, and 5 bases lay outside the gene matches. CDR3 size: 13 residues. Of note for this clone: The antigen is undetermined.

The sequence was collected from an adult who received the AZD1222 COVID-19 vaccine. The chain links TRBV28 to TRBJ1-4, with 7 bases aligning to TRBD1. The sequencing used peripheral blood, collected 28 days after the second AZD1222 dose. For the CDR3, the DNA is TGTGCCAGCAGTACATGGGACAGAGAAAAACTGTTTTTT. This sequence encodes CASSTWDREKLFF. Full variable domain (rest looked up from reference TRBV28 and TRBJ1-4): DVKVTQSSRYLVKRTGEKVFLECVQDMDHENMFWYRQDPGLGLRLIYFSYDVKMKEKGDIPEGYSVSREKKERFSLILESASTNQTSMYLCASSTWDREKLFFGSGTQLSVL.